This TCR beta chain was captured in a study of blood T cell repertoires in COVID-19. Between the trimmed V and J ends, which lost 1 base and 2 bases, there was a span of 11 bases. CDR1 is LNHNV, CDR2 YYDKDF, per germline (reference sequence). There are 15 residues in the CDR3. Enrolment of Seattle patients took place during active infection, and they were followed longitudinally. Here immunoSEQ multiplex PCR was the method, and the copy in TCRdb shows in-frame clones only, minus some. The sample consists of some 290,000 clones, roughly 86% of them appearing once. The sample was peripheral blood. This sequence joins TRBV15 and TRBJ1-2; D is perhaps TRBD1 (5 bases). The clonotype originates from a woman aged 25-40 years with COVID-19, enrolled during active disease. In DNA form, the CDR3 reads TGTGCCACCAGCAGAGTCGGAGGGGCAAACTATGGCTACACCTTC. Residues: CATSRVGGANYGYTF.